Listed below are T cell receptor beta chains from one sample, sequenced in a study of cytomegalovirus exposure and HLA in healthy donors. Profiled with immunoSEQ multiplex PCR; TCRdb holds only in-frame clones, not every one. The sample has roughly 150,000 clones; 60% to 80% are singletons. The sequenced sample consisted of PBMCs. These receptors were taken from a woman younger than 45 in good health and CMV-seronegative. CDR3s include the opening cysteine and the closing phenylalanine or tryptophan. A D gene is named only where the DNA matches it firmly. Clone sizes are given selectively: once, few, many, or a class where the clone is expanded.

TRBV28	few	-	15	TRBJ1-5	CASSFGAARYQPQHF	TGTGCCAGCAGTTTTGGTGCGGCTCGATATCAGCCCCAGCATTTT
TRBV6-5	-	TRBD1	15	TRBJ1-2	CASRTYRGEDYGYTF	TGTGCCAGCAGAACATACAGGGGCGAGGACTATGGCTACACCTTC
TRBV19	-	TRBD2	19	TRBJ2-1	CASSITLLLAGDFYNEQFF	TGTGCCAGTAGTATAACCCTCCTACTAGCGGGGGACTTCTACAATGAGCAGTTCTTC
TRBV6-5	-	TRBD1	14	TRBJ2-7	CASSYYRQGVKQYF	TGTGCCAGCAGTTACTATCGGCAGGGGGTAAAACAGTACTTC
TRBV5-1	-	TRBD1	14	TRBJ2-1	CASGQGEWYNEQFF	TGCGCCAGCGGCCAGGGGGAATGGTACAATGAGCAGTTCTTC
TRBV7-9	-	TRBD1	17	TRBJ2-5	CASSLLPGTGQGETQYF	TGTGCCAGCAGCTTATTACCCGGGACAGGGCAAGGGGAGACCCAGTACTTC
TRBV28	-	-	14	TRBJ1-6	CASSLGQFNSPLHF	TGTGCCAGCAGCCTAGGACAGTTCAACTCACCCCTCCACTTT
TRBV14	-	TRBD1	16	TRBJ2-3	CASSHGTGRITDTQYF	TGTGCCAGCAGCCACGGGACAGGGAGGATCACAGATACGCAGTATTTT
TRBV7-8	-	-	15	TRBJ2-7	CASSFSGQGVYEQYF	-
TRBV2	-	TRBD2	16	TRBJ2-5	CASSDGFSGSGETQYF	TGTGCCAGCAGTGACGGGTTTAGCGGGAGTGGAGAGACCCAGTACTTC
TRBV14	few	TRBD2	16	TRBJ2-3	CASSQWTSSGTDTQYF	TGTGCCAGCAGCCAATGGACTAGCTCCGGCACAGATACGCAGTATTTT
TRBV30	-	TRBD2	13	TRBJ2-5	CARRASGEETQYF	TGTGCCCGCCGGGCTAGCGGGGAAGAGACCCAGTACTTC
TRBV7-3	few	-	15	TRBJ1-1	CASSPQGRGNTEAFF	TGTGCCAGCAGCCCACAGGGTCGGGGGAACACTGAAGCTTTCTTT